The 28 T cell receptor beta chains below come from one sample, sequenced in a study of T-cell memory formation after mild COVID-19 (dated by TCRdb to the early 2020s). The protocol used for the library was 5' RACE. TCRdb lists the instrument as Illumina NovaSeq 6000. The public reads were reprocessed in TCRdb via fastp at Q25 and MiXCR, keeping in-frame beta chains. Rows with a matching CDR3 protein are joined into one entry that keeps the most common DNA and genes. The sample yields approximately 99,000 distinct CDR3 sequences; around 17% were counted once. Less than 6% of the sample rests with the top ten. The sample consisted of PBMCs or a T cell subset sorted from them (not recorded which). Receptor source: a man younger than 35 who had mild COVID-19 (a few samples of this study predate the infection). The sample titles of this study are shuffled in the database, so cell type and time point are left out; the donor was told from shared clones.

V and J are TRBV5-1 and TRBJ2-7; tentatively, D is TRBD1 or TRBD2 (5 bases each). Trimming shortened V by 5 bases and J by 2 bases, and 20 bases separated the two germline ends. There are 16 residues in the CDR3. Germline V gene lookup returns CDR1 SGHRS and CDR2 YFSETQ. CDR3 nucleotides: TGCGCCAGCAGTTGGGGGACCGGGACGGGAACCTACGAGCAGTACTTC. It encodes CASSWGTGTGTYEQYF.

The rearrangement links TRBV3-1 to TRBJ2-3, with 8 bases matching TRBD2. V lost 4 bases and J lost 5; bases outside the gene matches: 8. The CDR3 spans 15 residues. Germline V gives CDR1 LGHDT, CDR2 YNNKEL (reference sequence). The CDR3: CASSPRGGQGDTQYF. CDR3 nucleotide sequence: TGTGCCAGCAGCCCCCGCGGGGGGCAGGGAGATACGCAGTATTTT.

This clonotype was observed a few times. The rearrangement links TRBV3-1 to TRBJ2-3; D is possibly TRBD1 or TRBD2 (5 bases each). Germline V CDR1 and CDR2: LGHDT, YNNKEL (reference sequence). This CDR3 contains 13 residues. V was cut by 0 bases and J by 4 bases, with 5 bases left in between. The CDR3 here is CASSQEGADTQYF. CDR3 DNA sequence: TGTGCCAGCAGCCAAGAGGGGGCAGATACGCAGTATTTT.

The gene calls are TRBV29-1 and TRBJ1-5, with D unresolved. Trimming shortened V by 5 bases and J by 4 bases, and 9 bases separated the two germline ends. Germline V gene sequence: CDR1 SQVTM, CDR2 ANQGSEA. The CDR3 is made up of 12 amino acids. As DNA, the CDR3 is TGCAGCGTTATTGTGGCGAATCAGCCCCAGCATTTT. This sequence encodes CSVIVANQPQHF.

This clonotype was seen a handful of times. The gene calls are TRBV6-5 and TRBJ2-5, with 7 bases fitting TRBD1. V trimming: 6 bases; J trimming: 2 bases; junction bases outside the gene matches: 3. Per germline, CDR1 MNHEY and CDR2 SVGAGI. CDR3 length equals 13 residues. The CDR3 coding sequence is TGTGCCAGCAGACTCAGGGGGCAAGAGACCCAGTACTTC. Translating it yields CASRLRGQETQYF.

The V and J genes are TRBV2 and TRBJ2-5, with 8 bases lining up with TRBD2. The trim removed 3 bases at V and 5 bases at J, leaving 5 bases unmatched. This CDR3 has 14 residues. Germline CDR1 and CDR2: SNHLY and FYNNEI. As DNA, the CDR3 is TGTGCCAGCAGTGATCGGACTAGCAGGGAGACCCAGTACTTC. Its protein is CASSDRTSRETQYF.

The CDR3 here is CASSLGRGAYEQYF. The CDR3 DNA follows: TGTGCCAGCAGTTTGGGCAGGGGGGCCTACGAGCAGTACTTC. V usage is TRBV12-3 or TRBV12-4 and J usage is TRBJ2-7, with TRBD1 as a possible D gene (7 bases). Trimming stripped 3 bases from V and 2 bases from J, with 11 bases between. The CDR3 loop spans 14 amino acids.

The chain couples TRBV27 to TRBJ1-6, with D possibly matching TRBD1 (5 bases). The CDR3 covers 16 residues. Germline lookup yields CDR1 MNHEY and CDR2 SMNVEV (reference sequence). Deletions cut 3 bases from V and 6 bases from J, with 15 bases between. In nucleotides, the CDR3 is TGTGCCAGCAGTTTCTACGGGGGACTTGGTAATTCACCCCTCCACTTT. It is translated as CASSFYGGLGNSPLHF.

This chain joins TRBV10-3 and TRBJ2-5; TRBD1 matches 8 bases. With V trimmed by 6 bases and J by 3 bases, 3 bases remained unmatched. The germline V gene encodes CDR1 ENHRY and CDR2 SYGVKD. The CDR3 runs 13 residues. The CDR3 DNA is TGTGCCATCAGAATGACAGGGGAAGAGACCCAGTACTTC. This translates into CAIRMTGEETQYF.

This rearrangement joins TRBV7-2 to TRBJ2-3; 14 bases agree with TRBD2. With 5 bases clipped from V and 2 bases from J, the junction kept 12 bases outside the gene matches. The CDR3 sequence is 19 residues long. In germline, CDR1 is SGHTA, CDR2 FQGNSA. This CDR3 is CASSGLAGGMTLLTDTQYF. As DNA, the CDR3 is TGTGCCAGCAGCGGACTAGCGGGGGGCATGACCTTACTCACAGATACGCAGTATTTT.

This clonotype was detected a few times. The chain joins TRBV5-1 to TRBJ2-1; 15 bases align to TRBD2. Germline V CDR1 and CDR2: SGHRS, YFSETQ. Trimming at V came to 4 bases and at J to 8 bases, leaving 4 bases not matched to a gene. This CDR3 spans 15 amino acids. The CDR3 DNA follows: TGCGCCAGCAGCAGGACTAGCGGGGGGGTAGATGAGCAGTTCTTC. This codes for CASSRTSGGVDEQFF.

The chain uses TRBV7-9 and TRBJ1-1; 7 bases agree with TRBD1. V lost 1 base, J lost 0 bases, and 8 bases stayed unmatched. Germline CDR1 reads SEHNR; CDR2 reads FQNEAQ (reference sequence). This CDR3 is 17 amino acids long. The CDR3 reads CASSLGAGTDVNTEAFF. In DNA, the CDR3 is TGTGCCAGCAGCTTAGGCGCCGGGACAGATGTGAACACTGAAGCTTTCTTT.

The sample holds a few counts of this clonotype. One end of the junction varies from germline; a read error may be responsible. The DNA for the CDR3 is TGTGCCACCGGCAGCGGGTACCAAGAGACCCAGTACTTC. This gives the protein CATGSGYQETQYF. The chain uses TRBV15 and TRBJ2-5; D perhaps matches TRBD2 (6 bases). The germline V gene encodes CDR1 LNHNV and CDR2 YYDKDF (reference sequence). The CDR3 covers 13 residues.

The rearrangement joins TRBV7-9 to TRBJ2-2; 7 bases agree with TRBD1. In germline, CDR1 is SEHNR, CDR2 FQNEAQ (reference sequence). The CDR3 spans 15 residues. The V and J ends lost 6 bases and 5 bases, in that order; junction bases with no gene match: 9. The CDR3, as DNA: TGTGCCAGCAGGAGCCCCACAGGGGAGACCGGGGAGCTGTTTTTT. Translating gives CASRSPTGETGELFF.

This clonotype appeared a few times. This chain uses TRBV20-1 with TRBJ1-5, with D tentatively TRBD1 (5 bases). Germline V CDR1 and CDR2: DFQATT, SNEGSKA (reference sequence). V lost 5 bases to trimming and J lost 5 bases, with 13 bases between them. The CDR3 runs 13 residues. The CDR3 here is CSAARGGDQPQHF. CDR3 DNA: TGCAGTGCTGCCCGGGGGGGGGATCAGCCCCAGCATTTT.

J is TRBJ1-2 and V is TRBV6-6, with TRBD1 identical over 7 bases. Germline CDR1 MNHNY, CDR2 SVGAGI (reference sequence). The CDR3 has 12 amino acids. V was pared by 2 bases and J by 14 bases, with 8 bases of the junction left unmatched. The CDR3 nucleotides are TGTGCCAGCAGTTACGAAACACAGGGGAAAACCTTC. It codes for CASSYETQGKTF.

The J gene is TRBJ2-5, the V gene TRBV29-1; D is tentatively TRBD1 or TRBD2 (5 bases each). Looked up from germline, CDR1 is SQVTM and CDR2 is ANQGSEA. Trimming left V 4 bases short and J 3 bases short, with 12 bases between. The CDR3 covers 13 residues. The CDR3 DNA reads TGCAGCGTTGCCCGAGGGGCGGAAGAGACCCAGTACTTC. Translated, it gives CSVARGAEETQYF.

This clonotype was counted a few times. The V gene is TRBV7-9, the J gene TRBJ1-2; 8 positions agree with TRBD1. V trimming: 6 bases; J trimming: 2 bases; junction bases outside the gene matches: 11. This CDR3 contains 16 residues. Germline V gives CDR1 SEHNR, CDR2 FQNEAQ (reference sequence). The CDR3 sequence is CASSSVPGQGNYGYTF. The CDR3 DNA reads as TGTGCCAGCAGTTCGGTTCCCGGACAGGGCAACTATGGCTACACCTTC. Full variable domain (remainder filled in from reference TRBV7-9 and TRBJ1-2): DTGVSQNPRHKITKRGQNVTFRCDPISEHNRLYWYRQTLGQGPEFLTYFQNEAQLEKSRLLSDRFSAERPKGSFSTLEIQRTEQGDSAMYLCASSSVPGQGNYGYTFGSGTRLTVV.

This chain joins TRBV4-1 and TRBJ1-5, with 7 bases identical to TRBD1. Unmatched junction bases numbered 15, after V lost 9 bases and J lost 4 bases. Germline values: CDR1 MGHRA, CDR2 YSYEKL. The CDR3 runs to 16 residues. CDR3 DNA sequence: TGCGCCAGTCCCGACACCCCGGGACAGACAAATCAGCCCCAGCATTTT. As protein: CASPDTPGQTNQPQHF.

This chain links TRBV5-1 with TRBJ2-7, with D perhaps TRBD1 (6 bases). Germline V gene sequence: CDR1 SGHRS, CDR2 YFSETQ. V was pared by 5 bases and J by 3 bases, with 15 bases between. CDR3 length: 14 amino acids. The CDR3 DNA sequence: TGCGCCAGCAGGACCAGGTCCAGGGGCTACGAGCAGTACTTC. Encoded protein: CASRTRSRGYEQYF.

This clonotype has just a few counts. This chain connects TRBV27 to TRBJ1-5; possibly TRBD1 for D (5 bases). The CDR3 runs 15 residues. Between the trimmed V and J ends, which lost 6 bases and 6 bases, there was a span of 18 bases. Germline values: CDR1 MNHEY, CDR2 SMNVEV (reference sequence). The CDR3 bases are TGTGCCAGCAGATATCCAAGGGGCAGGCCTCAGCCCCAGCATTTT. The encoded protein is CASRYPRGRPQPQHF.

This chain's CDR3 is CASTTWGTGEAFF. Here the CDR3 DNA reads TGTGCCAGCACCACTTGGGGGACAGGTGAAGCTTTCTTT. V and J are TRBV27 and TRBJ1-1, with 8 bases aligning to TRBD1. CDR3 size: 13 residues. The germline gives CDR1 MNHEY, CDR2 SMNVEV (reference sequence). The J segment lost 7 bases and the V segment lost 7 bases, leaving 8 bases of the junction unmatched.

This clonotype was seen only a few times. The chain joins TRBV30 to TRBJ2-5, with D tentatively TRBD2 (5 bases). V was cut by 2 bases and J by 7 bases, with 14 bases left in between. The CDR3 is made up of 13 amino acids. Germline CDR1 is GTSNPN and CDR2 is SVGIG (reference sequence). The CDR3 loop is CAWSSSLRGTQYF. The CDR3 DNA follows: TGTGCCTGGAGTTCGTCTCTTCGGGGGACCCAGTACTTC.

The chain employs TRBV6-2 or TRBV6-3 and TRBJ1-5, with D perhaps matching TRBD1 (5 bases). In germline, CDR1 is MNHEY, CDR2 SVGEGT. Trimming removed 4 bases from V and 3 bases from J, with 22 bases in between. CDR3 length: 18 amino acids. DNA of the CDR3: TGTGCCAGCAGTTTCCTTCAACCGGGACGGGCGCCCAATCAGCCCCAGCATTTT. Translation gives CASSFLQPGRAPNQPQHF.

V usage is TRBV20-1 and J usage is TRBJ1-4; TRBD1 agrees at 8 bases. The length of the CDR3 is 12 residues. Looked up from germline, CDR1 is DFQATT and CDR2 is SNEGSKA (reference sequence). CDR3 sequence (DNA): TGCAGCGCTGTCTACAGGGGGGAAAAACTGTTTTTT. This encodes CSAVYRGEKLFF.

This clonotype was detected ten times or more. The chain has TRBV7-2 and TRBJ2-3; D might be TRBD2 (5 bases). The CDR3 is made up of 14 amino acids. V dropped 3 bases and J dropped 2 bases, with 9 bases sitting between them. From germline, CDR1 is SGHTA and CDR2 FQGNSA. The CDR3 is CASSLYGVTDTQYF. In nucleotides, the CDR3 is TGTGCCAGCAGCTTGTACGGGGTCACAGATACGCAGTATTTT.

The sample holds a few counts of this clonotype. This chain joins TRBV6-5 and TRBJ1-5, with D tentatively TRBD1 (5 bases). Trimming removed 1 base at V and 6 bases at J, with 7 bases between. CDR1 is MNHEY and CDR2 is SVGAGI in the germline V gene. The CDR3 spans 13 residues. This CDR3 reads CASSYYGGQPQHF. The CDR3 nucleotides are TGTGCCAGCAGTTACTACGGGGGTCAGCCCCAGCATTTT.

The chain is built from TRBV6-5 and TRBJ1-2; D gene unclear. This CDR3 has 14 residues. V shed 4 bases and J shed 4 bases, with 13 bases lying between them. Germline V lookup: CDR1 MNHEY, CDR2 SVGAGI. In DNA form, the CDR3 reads TGTGCCAGCAGTTCCTCCTCAGGTGGCTATGGCTACACCTTC. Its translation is CASSSSSGGYGYTF.